The 32 T cell receptor beta chains presented below share a single source sample, sequenced in a study of CD8 T cells in ankylosing spondylitis. TCRdb reprocessed the 5' RACE reads with MiXCR, giving one entry per CDR3 protein. The data contain about 300,000 distinct CDR3 sequences, 20% to 25% of them seen just once; the ten biggest clones take up about 4%. The sequenced material came from blood, either unsorted or a sorted T cell fraction (not recorded which). The receptors were sampled from a female donor with ankylosing spondylitis or in good health (not recorded which).

This clonotype was observed a handful of times. The V gene is TRBV4-3, the J gene TRBJ2-7; TRBD2 matches at 7 bases. J was trimmed by 2 bases and V by 1 base; bases with no gene match: 2. Germline lookup yields CDR1 LGHNA and CDR2 YSLEER. The CDR3 runs to 14 residues. In nucleotides, the CDR3 is TGCGCCAGCAGCCAAGTCGGGGGGACCTACGAGCAGTACTTC. Translating gives CASSQVGGTYEQYF.

The chain is built from TRBV29-1 and TRBJ2-5; D ambiguous. The length of the CDR3 is 11 residues. V was shortened by 5 bases and J by 5 bases, with 9 bases between the two germline ends. The germline gives CDR1 SQVTM, CDR2 ANQGSEA. CDR3 nucleotide sequence: TGCAGCGTTCGGTCCGGGGAGACCCAGTACTTC. It is translated as CSVRSGETQYF.

There are a few counts of this clonotype. J is TRBJ2-1 and V is TRBV7-8, with D hard to call. CDR1 is SGHVS and CDR2 is FQNEAQ in the germline V gene. Trimming left V 0 bases short and J 7 bases short, with 19 bases between. The CDR3 has 17 amino acids. CDR3: CASSLAQVSTKVNEQFF. DNA of the CDR3: TGTGCCAGCAGCTTAGCGCAGGTCTCCACGAAGGTGAATGAGCAGTTCTTC.

The chain employs TRBV9 and TRBJ2-7; TRBD2 matches at 10 bases. This CDR3 spans 15 amino acids. Trimming at V came to 3 bases and at J to 6 bases, leaving 9 bases not matched to a gene. Per germline, CDR1 SGDLS and CDR2 YYNGEE. This chain's CDR3 is CASSDTAGGFSEQYF. CDR3 bases: TGTGCCAGCAGCGACACAGCGGGAGGGTTCTCCGAGCAGTACTTC.

This clonotype has at least ten counts. The chain is built from TRBV12-3 or TRBV12-4 and TRBJ2-7; D is unresolved. CDR3 length: 12 amino acids. Between the trimmed V and J ends, which lost 1 base and 2 bases, there was a span of 3 bases. The CDR3 sequence is CASSLVAYEQYF. The CDR3 DNA reads TGTGCCAGCAGTTTAGTGGCCTACGAGCAGTACTTC.

The chain links TRBV6-5 to TRBJ2-3, with D uncertain. Between the trimmed V and J ends, which lost 2 bases and 3 bases, there was a span of 12 bases. CDR1 and CDR2 from the germline V gene are MNHEY and SVGAGI. This CDR3 region has 15 residues. DNA of the CDR3: TGTGCCAGCAGTTACAAGGGTTGGGTAACAGATACGCAGTATTTT. Protein: CASSYKGWVTDTQYF.

This clonotype was recorded many times. CDR3: CASSPGTRKDEQFF. CDR3 DNA sequence: TGTGCCAGCAGTCCCGGGACTAGAAAAGATGAGCAGTTCTTC. The V call is TRBV12-3 or TRBV12-4, the J call TRBJ2-1; 8 nucleotides agree with TRBD2. V was pared by 5 bases and J by 8 bases, with 8 bases of the junction left unmatched. This CDR3 region has 14 residues.

Only a few counts were recorded for this clonotype. The rearrangement joins TRBV6-5 to TRBJ1-1; D unresolved. Germline CDR1 reads MNHEY; CDR2 reads SVGAGI. With 8 bases removed from V and 3 bases from J, the gap between germline ends came to 7 bases. The CDR3 is 11 amino acids. The CDR3 loop is CASGRYTEAFF. CDR3 nucleotides: TGTGCCAGCGGGCGGTACACTGAAGCTTTCTTT.

The V gene is TRBV25-1, the J gene TRBJ2-7; D could derive from TRBD1 or TRBD2 (5 bases each). Trimming pared 2 bases from V and 1 base from J, leaving 12 bases between. Germline V gene data show CDR1 as MGHDK and CDR2 as SYGVNS. This CDR3 is built from 15 residues. CDR3 nucleotides: TGTGCCAGCAGTGAAAACCGGGACGTGTCCTACGAGCAGTACTTC. Its translation is CASSENRDVSYEQYF.

This clonotype was recorded many times. The gene calls are TRBV29-1 and TRBJ2-1; no clear D. Germline CDR1 SQVTM, CDR2 ANQGSEA. The CDR3 covers 9 residues. V lost 5 bases to trimming and J lost 8 bases, with 4 bases between them. The CDR3 loop is CSVSDEQFF. The CDR3 nucleotides read TGCAGCGTTAGTGATGAGCAGTTCTTC.

In its sample, this clonotype was seen many times. The chain carries TRBV10-3 and TRBJ2-1; 7 nucleotides agree with TRBD1. Germline-derived CDR1 and CDR2 are ENHRY and SYGVKD. Unmatched junction bases numbered 9, after V lost 4 bases and J lost 0 bases. This CDR3 contains 17 residues. The CDR3 reads CAISGGQISSSYNEQFF. As DNA, the CDR3 is TGTGCCATCAGTGGGGGACAGATCTCAAGCTCCTACAATGAGCAGTTCTTC.

This chain links TRBV7-3 with TRBJ2-1, with D perhaps assigned TRBD1 or TRBD2 (5 bases each). Looked up from germline, CDR1 is SGHTA and CDR2 is FQGTGA. CDR3 length: 14 amino acids. V lost 4 bases, J lost 5 bases, and 12 bases lay in between. CDR3 DNA sequence: TGTGCCAGCAGCTCCTCGGGACCAAACAATGAGCAGTTCTTC. It encodes CASSSSGPNNEQFF.

The chain is built from TRBV7-2 and TRBJ2-3; the D gene is possibly TRBD2 (5 bases). The CDR3 spans 14 residues. The V end was cut by 7 bases, the J end by 2 bases, with 13 bases between. Germline-derived CDR1 and CDR2 are SGHTA and FQGNSA. CDR3 bases: TGTGCCAGCACCCTGGACTTCCTCACAGATACGCAGTATTTT. This translates into CASTLDFLTDTQYF.

The chain combines TRBV20-1 with TRBJ2-1; 8 bases map to TRBD2. Germline CDR1 DFQATT, CDR2 SNEGSKA (reference sequence). The CDR3 totals 16 residues. Trimming cost V 2 bases and J 12 bases; bases outside gene matches: 18. CDR3 coding DNA: TGCAGTGCTAGATCGTTTCCACTAGCGGCCTCTAACTCGCAGTTCTTC. Amino acids: CSARSFPLAASNSQFF.

The gene calls are TRBV6-1 and TRBJ2-2; D is perhaps TRBD2 (6 bases). The V gene lost 3 bases and the J gene lost 7 bases, with 9 bases spanning the gap. Germline V gene sequence: CDR1 MNHNS, CDR2 SASEGT. There are 13 residues in the CDR3. CDR3 protein: CASSEWEDGELFF. DNA of the CDR3: TGTGCCAGCAGTGAGTGGGAGGACGGGGAGCTGTTTTTT.

The genes are TRBV7-2 and TRBJ1-2; D gene ambiguous. This CDR3 spans 14 amino acids. Germline V lookup: CDR1 SGHTA, CDR2 FQGNSA. The V end was cut by 5 bases, the J end by 5 bases, with 15 bases between. The CDR3 sequence: CASSAALNAYGYTF. CDR3 coding DNA: TGTGCCAGCAGCGCCGCCCTAAATGCGTATGGCTACACCTTC.

This clonotype was counted at least ten times. The genes are TRBV20-1 and TRBJ2-5; tentative D call: TRBD2 (6 bases). CDR1 and CDR2 (germline): DFQATT, SNEGSKA (reference sequence). This CDR3 has 13 amino acids. V lost 0 bases and J 4 bases, leaving 9 bases between the germline ends. CDR3 sequence (DNA): TGCAGTGCTAGAGATGGGGGGAGAGAGACCCAGTACTTC. This encodes CSARDGGRETQYF.

This clonotype came up a few times. V gene TRBV27 combines with J gene TRBJ2-1, with TRBD1 matching over 7 bases. V shed 0 bases and J 6 bases; nucleotides not matched to a gene: 5. This CDR3 contains 15 residues. Germline loops: CDR1 MNHEY, CDR2 SMNVEV (reference sequence). DNA of the CDR3: TGTGCCAGCAGTTTATCCGGACAGGCCTTCAATGAGCAGTTCTTC. Translation: CASSLSGQAFNEQFF.

This clonotype has more than one count but fewer than ten. The J gene is TRBJ2-1, the V gene TRBV5-1; D not certain. V was trimmed by 2 bases and J by 5 bases, leaving 14 bases between them. Germline values: CDR1 SGHRS, CDR2 YFSETQ. CDR3 length equals 15 residues. The CDR3 DNA follows: TGCGCCAGCAGCTTATTACCAGTAAGGGACAATGAGCAGTTCTTC. It codes for CASSLLPVRDNEQFF.

This clonotype was recorded a few times. The rearrangement uses TRBV5-6 and TRBJ2-1; TRBD2 matches at 7 bases. Unmatched junction bases numbered 11, after V lost 3 bases and J lost 5 bases. This CDR3 contains 16 residues. CDR1 and CDR2 from the germline V gene are SGHDT and YYEEEE. The CDR3 DNA reads as TGTGCCAGCAGCTCCTTTGGGGGAGGGCCGAACAATGAGCAGTTCTTC. It encodes CASSSFGGGPNNEQFF.

The rearrangement uses TRBV5-1 and TRBJ1-3, with D unclear. The germline V and J ends were trimmed by 4 bases and 0 bases, with 11 bases remaining between them. This CDR3 is built from 15 residues. Germline-derived CDR1 and CDR2 are SGHRS and YFSETQ. The CDR3 sequence is CASSADVSSGNTIYF. The CDR3 DNA sequence: TGCGCCAGCAGCGCCGACGTCAGCTCTGGAAACACCATATATTTT.

This clonotype was counted many times. V and J are TRBV12-3 or TRBV12-4 and TRBJ2-7, with D uncertain. V was pared by 5 bases and J by 5 bases, with 7 bases between. There are 11 residues in the CDR3. The CDR3 is CASSNRHEQYF. As DNA, the CDR3 is TGTGCCAGCAGTAATCGCCACGAGCAGTACTTC.

V is TRBV10-3 and J is TRBJ1-6, with D possibly TRBD1 on 5 matching bases. CDR1 is ENHRY, CDR2 SYGVKD, per germline. The CDR3 runs to 14 residues. V gave up 2 bases and J gave up 7 bases, with 9 bases separating them. CDR3 residues: CAISEGRVNSPLHF. The CDR3 nucleotides are TGTGCCATCAGTGAGGGCAGGGTCAATTCACCCCTCCACTTT.

This clonotype was detected many times. CDR3: CASSPQVNTEAFF. The DNA of the CDR3 is TGCGCCAGCAGCCCTCAGGTTAACACTGAAGCTTTCTTT. The genes are TRBV4-3 and TRBJ1-1, with unresolved D. Germline V CDR1 and CDR2: LGHNA, YSLEER. The CDR3 length is 13 residues. Deletions cut 4 bases from V and 2 bases from J, with 8 bases between.

The genes are TRBV5-1 and TRBJ1-1; D remains ambiguous. The CDR3 has 17 residues. V dropped 4 bases and J dropped 3 bases, with 22 bases sitting between them. The germline V gene has CDR1 SGHRS and CDR2 YFSETQ. The DNA of the CDR3 is TGCGCCAGCAGCCGCTGGACGGTAGGCAGCCAACACACTGAAGCTTTCTTT. It codes for CASSRWTVGSQHTEAFF. Full variable domain (missing parts from reference TRBV5-1 and TRBJ1-1): KAGVTQTPRYLIKTRGQQVTLSCSPISGHRSVSWYQQTPGQGLQFLFEYFSETQRNKGNFPGRFSGRQFSNSRSEMNVSTLELGDSALYLCASSRWTVGSQHTEAFFGQGTRLTVV.

The chain combines TRBV7-2 with TRBJ2-3; 10 bases fit TRBD2. CDR3 length equals 15 residues. CDR1 is SGHTA, CDR2 FQGNSA, per germline. Trimming took 8 bases from V and 4 from J; bases not matched to a gene: 9. The chain's CDR3 is CASRYSGRLSDTQYF. DNA for the CDR3: TGTGCCAGCCGTTATAGCGGGAGGTTGTCAGATACGCAGTATTTT.

The chain couples TRBV10-3 to TRBJ2-5; TRBD2 aligns across 7 bases. The V segment lost 9 bases and the J segment 0 bases; nucleotides outside the gene matches: 1. Germline-derived CDR1 and CDR2 are ENHRY and SYGVKD. The CDR3 spans 12 residues. CDR3 DNA: TGTGCCATTGGGACTAACCAAGAGACCCAGTACTTC. It encodes CAIGTNQETQYF.

The V and J genes are TRBV20-1 and TRBJ1-4; no reliable D call. Trimming removed 6 bases at V and 10 bases at J, with 18 bases between. Per germline, CDR1 DFQATT and CDR2 SNEGSKA (reference sequence). There are 13 residues in the CDR3. The CDR3 coding sequence is TGCAGTGCCTTCTTAGACGGACGGGGAAAACTGTTTTTT. Protein product: CSAFLDGRGKLFF.

This clonotype was seen ten or more times. The V call is TRBV6-5, the J call TRBJ2-7, with D tentatively TRBD2 (6 bases). V was clipped by 2 bases and J by 3 bases, with 8 bases between them. CDR3 length: 13 amino acids. Germline V gene sequence: CDR1 MNHEY, CDR2 SVGAGI. CDR3: CASSYGAGYEQYF. CDR3 sequence (DNA): TGTGCCAGCAGTTACGGAGCGGGCTACGAGCAGTACTTC.

Written as DNA, the CDR3 is TGTGCCAGCAGTTTTCGCCCTGGGACTAGCGGGAGGAGCGGCACCGGGGAGCTGTTTTTT. Translation: CASSFRPGTSGRSGTGELFF. The rearrangement joins TRBV27 to TRBJ2-2; 15 bases agree with TRBD2. In germline, CDR1 is MNHEY, CDR2 SMNVEV (reference sequence). V dropped 3 bases and J dropped 4; count of bases not matched to a gene: 12. This CDR3 is built from 20 residues.

The rearrangement joins TRBV7-9 to TRBJ2-7, with 9 bases fitting TRBD2. The CDR3 loop spans 17 amino acids. The J segment lost 1 base and the V segment lost 3 bases, leaving 10 bases of the junction unmatched. Germline V gene lookup returns CDR1 SEHNR and CDR2 FQNEAQ (reference sequence). Here the CDR3 DNA reads TGTGCCAGCAGCTTGTTTAGTAGCGGGAGTTCGTCCTACGAGCAGTACTTC. Translated: CASSLFSSGSSSYEQYF.

The rearrangement uses TRBV20-1 and TRBJ2-5; weak D call: TRBD2 (6 bases). This CDR3 has 14 amino acids. V dropped 5 bases and J dropped 1 base, with 14 bases sitting between them. The germline V gene encodes CDR1 DFQATT and CDR2 SNEGSKA (reference sequence). The CDR3 nucleotides read TGCAGTGCTCGTGGACTATACCTCCAAGAGACCCAGTACTTC. This sequence encodes CSARGLYLQETQYF.